One TCR beta chain is described in this entry. Its antigen is still unknown. The study ran its PCR with 60 Vbeta and 13 Jbeta primers. Sequenced by immunoSEQ multiplex PCR; TCRdb stores in-frame clones only, minus some. The sample yields about 160,000 clones, approximately 80% seen once. This sample is part of a study of cytomegalovirus exposure and HLA in healthy donors. Points from the study as a whole: Upon later analysis, HLA-associated TCR beta chains proved more clonally expanded than other, equally common chains. Reportedly, cytomegalovirus status was diagnosed with high sensitivity and specificity.

Germline CDR1 reads SGHNT; CDR2 reads YYREEE (reference sequence). V gave up 4 bases and J gave up 4 bases; unmatched junction bases: 12. The CDR3 is made up of 16 amino acids. The sample consisted of PBMCs. This clonotype was obtained from a man aged 18 to 29 in good health and CMV-seropositive. The chain has TRBV5-4 and TRBJ2-5; 8 positions match TRBD2. CDR3 DNA: TGTGCCAGCAGCCCCGGTGGAGCGGGGGTGGGAGAGACCCAGTACTTC. It encodes CASSPGGAGVGETQYF. Filled out from reference TRBV5-4 and TRBJ2-5, the complete variable domain reads ETGVTQSPTHLIKTRGQQVTLRCSSQSGHNTVSWYQQALGQGPQFIFQYYREEENGRGNFPPRFSGLQFPNYSSELNVNALELDDSALYLCASSPGGAGVGETQYFGPGTRLLVL.